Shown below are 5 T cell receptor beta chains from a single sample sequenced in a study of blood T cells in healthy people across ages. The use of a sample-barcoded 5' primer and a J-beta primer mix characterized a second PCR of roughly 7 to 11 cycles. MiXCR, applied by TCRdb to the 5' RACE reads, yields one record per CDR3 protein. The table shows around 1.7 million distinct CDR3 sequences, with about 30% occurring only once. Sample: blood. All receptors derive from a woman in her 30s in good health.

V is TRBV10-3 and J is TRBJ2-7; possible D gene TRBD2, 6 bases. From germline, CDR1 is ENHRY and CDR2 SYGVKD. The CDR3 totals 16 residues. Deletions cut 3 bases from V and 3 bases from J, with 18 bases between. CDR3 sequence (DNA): TGTGCCATCAGTGAAGGTAGGCTAGCGAGGGTCTACGAGCAGTACTTC. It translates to CAISEGRLARVYEQYF.

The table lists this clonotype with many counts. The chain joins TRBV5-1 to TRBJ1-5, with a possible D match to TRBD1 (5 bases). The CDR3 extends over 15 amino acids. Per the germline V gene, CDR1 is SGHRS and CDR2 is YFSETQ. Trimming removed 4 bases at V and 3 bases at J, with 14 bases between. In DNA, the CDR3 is TGCGCCAGCAGCCCGGGGACGGTGGACAATCAGCCCCAGCATTTT. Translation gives CASSPGTVDNQPQHF.

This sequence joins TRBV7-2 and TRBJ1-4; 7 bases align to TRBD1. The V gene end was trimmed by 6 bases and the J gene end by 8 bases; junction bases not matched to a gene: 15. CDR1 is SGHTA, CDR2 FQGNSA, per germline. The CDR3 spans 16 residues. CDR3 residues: CASSETQGGGGEKLFF. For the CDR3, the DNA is TGTGCCAGCAGTGAAACCCAAGGGGGCGGGGGGGAAAAACTGTTTTTT.

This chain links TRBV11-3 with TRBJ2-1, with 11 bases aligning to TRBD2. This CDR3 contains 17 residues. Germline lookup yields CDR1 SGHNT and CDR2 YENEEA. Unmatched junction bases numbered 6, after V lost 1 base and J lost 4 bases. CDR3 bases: TGTGCCAGCAGCTTAGCTGGGACTAGCGGACAATACAATGAGCAGTTCTTC. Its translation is CASSLAGTSGQYNEQFF.

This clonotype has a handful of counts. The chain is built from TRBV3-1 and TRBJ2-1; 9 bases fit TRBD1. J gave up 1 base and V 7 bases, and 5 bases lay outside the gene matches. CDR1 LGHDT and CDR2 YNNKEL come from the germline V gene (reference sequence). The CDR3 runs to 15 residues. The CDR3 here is CASNNRGPSYNEQFF. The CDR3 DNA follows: TGTGCCAGCAACAACAGGGGGCCGTCCTACAATGAGCAGTTCTTC.